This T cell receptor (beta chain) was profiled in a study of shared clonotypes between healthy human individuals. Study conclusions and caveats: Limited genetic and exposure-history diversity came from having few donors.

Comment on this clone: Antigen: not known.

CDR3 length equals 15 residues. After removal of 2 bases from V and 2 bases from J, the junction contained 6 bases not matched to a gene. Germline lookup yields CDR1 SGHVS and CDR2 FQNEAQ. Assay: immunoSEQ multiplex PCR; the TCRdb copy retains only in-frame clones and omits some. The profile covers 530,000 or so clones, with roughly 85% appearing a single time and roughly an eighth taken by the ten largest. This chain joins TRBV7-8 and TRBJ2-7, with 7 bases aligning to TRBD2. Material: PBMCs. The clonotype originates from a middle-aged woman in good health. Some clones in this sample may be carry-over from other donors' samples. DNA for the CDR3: TGTGCCAGCAGCTTACATCGGGGAGGGCCCTACGAGCAGTACTTC. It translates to CASSLHRGGPYEQYF.